The clone carrying this T cell receptor (beta chain) has at least ten counts. The antigen remains unidentified. TCRdb called the 5' RACE reads again in MiXCR, with one record for every CDR3 protein. Of around 140,000 distinct CDR3 sequences listed, about 8% are singletons. These data originate in a study of T cells after yellow fever vaccination. The CDR3 spans 13 residues. The V and J ends lost 4 bases and 8 bases respectively, with 12 bases between them. Germline CDR1 and CDR2: MGHRA and YSYEKL. Study conclusions and caveats: Although the secondary response was weaker, it peaked faster, at day 5 versus 15. Overall, a small share of clonotypes was seen in both CD4 and CD8 compartments. FACS-sorted repertoires could harbor abundant contaminating bulk-population clonotypes.

Specimen: CD4+ T cells sorted from PBMCs, collected 5 days after the yellow fever booster vaccination. This clonotype was sampled from a man aged 30 to 39 who received the YFV17D yellow fever vaccine. J is TRBJ2-1 and V is TRBV4-1; no firm D call. The CDR3 sequence is CASSPRSGDEQFF. CDR3 DNA: TGCGCCAGCAGCCCAAGATCCGGAGATGAGCAGTTCTTC.